Listed below are T cell receptor beta chains from one sample, sequenced in a study of T cell repertoires in cytomegalovirus infection. Each CDR3 protein is one row after TCRdb ran MiXCR on the reads. The sample records approximately 500,000 distinct CDR3 sequences, 15% to 20% being singletons. Sequences were obtained from CD8+ T cells from PBMCs. All receptors come from a human donor in good health (CMV status not recorded). Some clones in this sample may be carry-over from other donors' samples. Each CDR3 is given with its conserved first and last residue. The D gene is left open where the match is weak. The listing skips clone size in some rows; elsewhere it reads once, few, many or a size class.

CDR3 DNA: TGTGCCAGCAGTTTACGACAGGGGAGGAGGCCCCAGCATTTT
CDR3 protein: CASSLRQGRRPQHF
D gene: TRBD1
V gene: TRBV12-3/TRBV12-4
clone size: .
J gene: TRBJ1-5

CDR3 DNA: TGTGCCAGCAGCCGCCAGGGAAGAGATGAAAAACTGTTTTTT
CDR3 protein: CASSRQGRDEKLFF
D gene: .
V gene: TRBV14
clone size: .
J gene: TRBJ1-4

CDR3 DNA: TGTGCCAGCAGCCAGCGGGAGAGCTCCTACAATGAGCAGTTCTTC
CDR3 protein: CASSQRESSYNEQFF
D gene: TRBD2
V gene: TRBV7-9
clone size: few
J gene: TRBJ2-1

CDR3 DNA: TGTGCCAGCAGTATTCAGAGACCCACAGATACGCAGTATTTT
CDR3 protein: CASSIQRPTDTQYF
D gene: .
V gene: TRBV27
clone size: many
J gene: TRBJ2-3

CDR3 DNA: TGCAGTGCTAGTCCCGGGACAGGGAATTGGGATGAGCAGTTCTTC
CDR3 protein: CSASPGTGNWDEQFF
D gene: TRBD1
V gene: TRBV20-1
clone size: many
J gene: TRBJ2-1

CDR3 DNA: TGTGCCAGCAGCTCGAACAGGGAAGCTTTCTTT
CDR3 protein: CASSSNREAFF
D gene: .
V gene: TRBV13
clone size: few
J gene: TRBJ1-1

CDR3 DNA: TGCAGCGTTGCCGGGAGGGTGGATACGCAGTATTTT
CDR3 protein: CSVAGRVDTQYF
D gene: TRBD2
V gene: TRBV29-1
clone size: few
J gene: TRBJ2-3

CDR3 DNA: TGTGCCAGCAGCCGGACGGGACGGGGATTAGACGAGCAGTACTTC
CDR3 protein: CASSRTGRGLDEQYF
D gene: .
V gene: TRBV5-4
clone size: .
J gene: TRBJ2-7

CDR3 DNA: TGTGCCAGCAGTGAGGTAGGGTTCAATCAGCCCCAGCATTTT
CDR3 protein: CASSEVGFNQPQHF
D gene: .
V gene: TRBV25-1
clone size: many
J gene: TRBJ1-5

CDR3 DNA: TGTGCCAGCAGCCCCACAGGGGAGAACTATGGCTACACCTTC
CDR3 protein: CASSPTGENYGYTF
D gene: TRBD1
V gene: TRBV7-6
clone size: few
J gene: TRBJ1-2

CDR3 DNA: TGTGCTAGTGGTTTGGGACCCACCCACCTCAACACTGAAGCTTTCTTT
CDR3 protein: CASGLGPTHLNTEAFF
D gene: .
V gene: TRBV12-5
clone size: few
J gene: TRBJ1-1

CDR3 DNA: TGTGCCAGCAGGGACCCGGGTCTGACCTACGAGCAGTACTTC
CDR3 protein: CASRDPGLTYEQYF
D gene: .
V gene: TRBV2
clone size: .
J gene: TRBJ2-7

CDR3 DNA: TGTGCCAGCGCGTTAGGTTCTGGAAACACCATATATTTT
CDR3 protein: CASALGSGNTIYF
D gene: .
V gene: TRBV7-9
clone size: many
J gene: TRBJ1-3

CDR3 DNA: TGTGCCAGCAGCTCCCCGGGACACGGAAACACCATATATTTT
CDR3 protein: CASSSPGHGNTIYF
D gene: .
V gene: TRBV7-9
clone size: .
J gene: TRBJ1-3

CDR3 DNA: TGTGCCAGTAGTATAGGGGCGTTGTGGGCTTTCTTT
CDR3 protein: CASSIGALWAFF
D gene: .
V gene: TRBV19
clone size: .
J gene: TRBJ1-1

CDR3 DNA: TGTGCCAGCAGCTTAAGTGACTTGAGTCATGGCTACACCTTC
CDR3 protein: CASSLSDLSHGYTF
D gene: .
V gene: TRBV7-9
clone size: many
J gene: TRBJ1-2

CDR3 DNA: TGTGCCAGCAGCCTCAGCTGGGAGCTGTTTTTT
CDR3 protein: CASSLSWELFF
D gene: .
V gene: TRBV7-6
clone size: many
J gene: TRBJ2-2

CDR3 DNA: TGTGCCAGCAGCCAGGGGAAAGAGACCCAGTACTTC
CDR3 protein: CASSQGKETQYF
D gene: .
V gene: TRBV14
clone size: .
J gene: TRBJ2-5

CDR3 DNA: TGTGCCAGCAGTCCGACAGGGCTAGTCGCTGAAGCTTTCTTT
CDR3 protein: CASSPTGLVAEAFF
D gene: TRBD1
V gene: TRBV12-3/TRBV12-4
clone size: many
J gene: TRBJ1-1

CDR3 DNA: TGTGCCAGCAGTTTAGGTCAGGGAAAAGAGACCCAGTACTTC
CDR3 protein: CASSLGQGKETQYF
D gene: .
V gene: TRBV12-3/TRBV12-4
clone size: many
J gene: TRBJ2-5

CDR3 DNA: TGTGCCAGCACCCATCCGGGACAGGGAGATGGGGTTTACGAGCAGTACTTC
CDR3 protein: CASTHPGQGDGVYEQYF
D gene: TRBD1
V gene: TRBV11-2
clone size: .
J gene: TRBJ2-7

CDR3 DNA: TGTGCCACCAGCAGAGACGAAGGACTATCCTTCTCCTACAATGAGCAGTTCTTC
CDR3 protein: CATSRDEGLSFSYNEQFF
D gene: .
V gene: TRBV15
clone size: .
J gene: TRBJ2-1

CDR3 DNA: TGTGCCAGCAGCCCCGCTTCAATAAATGAGCAGTTCTTC
CDR3 protein: CASSPASINEQFF
D gene: .
V gene: TRBV12-3/TRBV12-4
clone size: many
J gene: TRBJ2-1

CDR3 DNA: TGTGCCAGCAACCCGCTCGGGGGGCTAGCGGGGATCTACGAGCAGTACTTC
CDR3 protein: CASNPLGGLAGIYEQYF
D gene: TRBD2
V gene: TRBV27
clone size: .
J gene: TRBJ2-7

CDR3 DNA: TGCAGTGCTAGAGATCGGGACAGGGGATCCTATGGCTACACCTTC
CDR3 protein: CSARDRDRGSYGYTF
D gene: TRBD1
V gene: TRBV20-1
clone size: .
J gene: TRBJ1-2

CDR3 DNA: TGTGCCAGCAGCTTAGAGGACAGGGGGTACTATGGCTACACCTTC
CDR3 protein: CASSLEDRGYYGYTF
D gene: TRBD1
V gene: TRBV7-9
clone size: .
J gene: TRBJ1-2

CDR3 DNA: TGCACCAGCAGCGCCGGGACAGCGAACACCGGGGAGCTGTTTTTT
CDR3 protein: CTSSAGTANTGELFF
D gene: TRBD1
V gene: TRBV4-1
clone size: once
J gene: TRBJ2-2

CDR3 DNA: TGCGCCAGCAGCTCCACCGGGAGGGGCGGGAGGGGCAATGAGCAGTTCTTC
CDR3 protein: CASSSTGRGGRGNEQFF
D gene: TRBD2
V gene: TRBV5-1
clone size: few
J gene: TRBJ2-1

CDR3 DNA: TGTGCCAGCAGCTCCAAGTCGGCTCCCTATGGCTACACCTTC
CDR3 protein: CASSSKSAPYGYTF
D gene: .
V gene: TRBV7-3
clone size: few
J gene: TRBJ1-2

CDR3 DNA: TGCGCCAGCAGCTTGAACAGGGGCGCCACTGAAGCTTTCTTT
CDR3 protein: CASSLNRGATEAFF
D gene: TRBD1
V gene: TRBV5-1
clone size: .
J gene: TRBJ1-1

CDR3 DNA: TGTGCCAGCAGCCGGGACTACGAGCAGTACTTC
CDR3 protein: CASSRDYEQYF
D gene: .
V gene: TRBV7-9
clone size: many
J gene: TRBJ2-7

CDR3 DNA: TGTGCCAGCAGCTTGACAGACCCCAATCAGCCCCAGCATTTT
CDR3 protein: CASSLTDPNQPQHF
D gene: .
V gene: TRBV7-9
clone size: many
J gene: TRBJ1-5

CDR3 DNA: TGTGCCAGCAGTTTATACAGGGCGGGGGGGGAGACCCAGTACTTC
CDR3 protein: CASSLYRAGGETQYF
D gene: TRBD2
V gene: TRBV28
clone size: many
J gene: TRBJ2-5

CDR3 DNA: TGTGCCAGCAACCCTTGGGAGGGGTGGACTGAAGCTTTCTTT
CDR3 protein: CASNPWEGWTEAFF
D gene: .
V gene: TRBV12-3/TRBV12-4
clone size: .
J gene: TRBJ1-1

CDR3 DNA: TGTGCCAGCAGTCCCTACGTCTCCCCGGACCAGGGCGGGGAGCTGTTTTTT
CDR3 protein: CASSPYVSPDQGGELFF
D gene: .
V gene: TRBV12-3/TRBV12-4
clone size: few
J gene: TRBJ2-2

CDR3 DNA: TGCAGTGCTATACCTACTAGCTTCGGCTACAATGAGCAGTTCTTC
CDR3 protein: CSAIPTSFGYNEQFF
D gene: .
V gene: TRBV20-1
clone size: .
J gene: TRBJ2-1

CDR3 DNA: TGTGCCAGCAGCGAGTGGGACAGTATTACCTCTGAAGCTTTCTTT
CDR3 protein: CASSEWDSITSEAFF
D gene: TRBD1
V gene: TRBV9
clone size: .
J gene: TRBJ1-1

CDR3 DNA: TGTGCTAGTGCTCCCGGACAGGAAGCTTTCTTT
CDR3 protein: CASAPGQEAFF
D gene: .
V gene: TRBV12-5
clone size: few
J gene: TRBJ1-1

CDR3 DNA: TGTGCCAGCAAAACCTGTCTCAAATGCTACGAGCAGTACTTC
CDR3 protein: CASKTCLKCYEQYF
D gene: .
V gene: TRBV6-5
clone size: .
J gene: TRBJ2-7

CDR3 DNA: TGTGCTAGTGGTTTGACGGACAGGGGTACTGAAGCTTTCTTT
CDR3 protein: CASGLTDRGTEAFF
D gene: TRBD1
V gene: TRBV12-5
clone size: many
J gene: TRBJ1-1

CDR3 DNA: TGTGCCTGGAATGAGGCGGGGCGCACAGATACGCAGTATTTT
CDR3 protein: CAWNEAGRTDTQYF
D gene: .
V gene: TRBV30
clone size: .
J gene: TRBJ2-3

CDR3 DNA: TGTGCCAGCTCTGCACAGCAAGAGTGGGAGACCCAGTACTTC
CDR3 protein: CASSAQQEWETQYF
D gene: .
V gene: TRBV18
clone size: .
J gene: TRBJ2-5

CDR3 DNA: TGTGCCACCAGCCGGAGAGAATTGAAGATGACCCAGTACTTC
CDR3 protein: CATSRRELKMTQYF
D gene: .
V gene: TRBV15
clone size: many
J gene: TRBJ2-5

CDR3 DNA: TGTGCCACCAGTCCCAGACAGGGGCTCTTGAATGAGCAGTTCTTC
CDR3 protein: CATSPRQGLLNEQFF
D gene: TRBD1
V gene: TRBV15
clone size: few
J gene: TRBJ2-1

CDR3 DNA: TGTGCCAGCAGCTCCGACAGGCTGAACACTGAAGCTTTCTTT
CDR3 protein: CASSSDRLNTEAFF
D gene: .
V gene: TRBV11-2
clone size: many
J gene: TRBJ1-1

CDR3 DNA: TGTGCCAGCAGTCTCGAGGGGGCAGGAGCTTTCTTT
CDR3 protein: CASSLEGAGAFF
D gene: TRBD1
V gene: TRBV12-3/TRBV12-4
clone size: many
J gene: TRBJ1-1

CDR3 DNA: TGTGCCAGCAGTTCGGACCTACTCCGAGGGAACACTGAAGCTTTCTTT
CDR3 protein: CASSSDLLRGNTEAFF
D gene: .
V gene: TRBV6-6
clone size: many
J gene: TRBJ1-1

CDR3 DNA: TGTGCCACCAGCAGAGATATGTCGGGTCCTCAGCCCCAGCATTTT
CDR3 protein: CATSRDMSGPQPQHF
D gene: .
V gene: TRBV15
clone size: few
J gene: TRBJ1-5

CDR3 DNA: TGTGCCACCAGTGAGGGAACAGGGATAAAGCAGCCCCAGCATTTT
CDR3 protein: CATSEGTGIKQPQHF
D gene: .
V gene: TRBV24-1
clone size: .
J gene: TRBJ1-5

CDR3 DNA: TGTGCCAGCAGGTGGGGGGGAACCGGCACTGAAGCTTTCTTT
CDR3 protein: CASRWGGTGTEAFF
D gene: .
V gene: TRBV6-4
clone size: .
J gene: TRBJ1-1

CDR3 DNA: TGTGCCAGCCATCGGACAACCGATAATTCACCCCTCCACTTT
CDR3 protein: CASHRTTDNSPLHF
D gene: .
V gene: TRBV19
clone size: few
J gene: TRBJ1-6

CDR3 DNA: TGTGCCAGCAGCCAGACAGGGAAAGATTCGCCCCAGCATTTT
CDR3 protein: CASSQTGKDSPQHF
D gene: TRBD1
V gene: TRBV13
clone size: .
J gene: TRBJ1-5

CDR3 DNA: TGTGCTAGTGGTTTCCCGACTAGCGGGGCTTGGTATGAGCAGTTCTTC
CDR3 protein: CASGFPTSGAWYEQFF
D gene: TRBD2
V gene: TRBV12-5
clone size: many
J gene: TRBJ2-1

CDR3 DNA: TGTGCCAGCAGTTACTCCGGACAGGGGGCGATCGAGCAGTACTTC
CDR3 protein: CASSYSGQGAIEQYF
D gene: TRBD1
V gene: TRBV6-5
clone size: few
J gene: TRBJ2-7